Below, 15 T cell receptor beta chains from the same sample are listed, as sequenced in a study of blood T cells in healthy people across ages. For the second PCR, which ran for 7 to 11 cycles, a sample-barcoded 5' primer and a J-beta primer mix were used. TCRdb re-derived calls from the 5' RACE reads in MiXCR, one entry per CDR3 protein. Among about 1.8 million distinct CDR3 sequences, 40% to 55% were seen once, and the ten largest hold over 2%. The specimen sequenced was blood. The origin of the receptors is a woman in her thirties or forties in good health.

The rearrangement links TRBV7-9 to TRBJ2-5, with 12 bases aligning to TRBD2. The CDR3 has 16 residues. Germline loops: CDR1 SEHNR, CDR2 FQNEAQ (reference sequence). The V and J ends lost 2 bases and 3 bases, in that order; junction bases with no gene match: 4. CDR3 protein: CASSLMTSGGKETQYF. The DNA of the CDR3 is TGTGCCAGCAGCTTAATGACTAGCGGGGGTAAAGAGACCCAGTACTTC.

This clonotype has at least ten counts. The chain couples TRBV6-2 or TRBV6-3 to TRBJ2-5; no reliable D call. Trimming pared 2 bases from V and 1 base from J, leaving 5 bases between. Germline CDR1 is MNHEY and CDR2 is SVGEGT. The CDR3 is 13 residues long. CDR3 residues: CASSYRVQETQYF. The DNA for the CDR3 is TGTGCCAGCAGTTACAGGGTCCAAGAGACCCAGTACTTC.

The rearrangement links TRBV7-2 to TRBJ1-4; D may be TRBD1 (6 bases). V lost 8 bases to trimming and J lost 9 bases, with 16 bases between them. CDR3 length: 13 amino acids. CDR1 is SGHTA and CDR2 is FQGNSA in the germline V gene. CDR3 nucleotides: TGTGCCAGCTGCCCATCACAGGGCCAAAAACTGTTTTTT. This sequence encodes CASCPSQGQKLFF.

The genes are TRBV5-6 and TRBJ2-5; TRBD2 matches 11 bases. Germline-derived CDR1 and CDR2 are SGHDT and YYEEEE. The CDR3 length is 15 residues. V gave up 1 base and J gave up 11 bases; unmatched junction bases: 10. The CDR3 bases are TGTGCCAGCAGCTTGAGGTTAGCGGGGGGGCATGAGCAGTACTTC. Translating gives CASSLRLAGGHEQYF.

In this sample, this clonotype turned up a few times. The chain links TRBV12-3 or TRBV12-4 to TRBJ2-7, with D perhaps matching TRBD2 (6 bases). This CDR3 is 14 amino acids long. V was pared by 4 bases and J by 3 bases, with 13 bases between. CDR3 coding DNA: TGTGCCAGCAGTTGGGTGGAGGGATTCTACGAGCAGTACTTC. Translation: CASSWVEGFYEQYF.

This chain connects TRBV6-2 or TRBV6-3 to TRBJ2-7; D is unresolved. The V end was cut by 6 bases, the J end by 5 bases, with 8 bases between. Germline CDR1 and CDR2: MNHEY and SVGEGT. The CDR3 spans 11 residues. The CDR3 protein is CASRTLDEQYF. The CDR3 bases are TGTGCCAGCAGGACGTTGGACGAGCAGTACTTC.

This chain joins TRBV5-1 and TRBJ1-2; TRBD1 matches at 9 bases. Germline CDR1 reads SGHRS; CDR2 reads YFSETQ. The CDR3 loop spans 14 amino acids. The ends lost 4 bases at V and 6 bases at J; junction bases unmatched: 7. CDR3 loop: CASSTGTGGNGYTF. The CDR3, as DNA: TGCGCCAGCAGCACTGGAACAGGGGGCAATGGCTACACCTTC.

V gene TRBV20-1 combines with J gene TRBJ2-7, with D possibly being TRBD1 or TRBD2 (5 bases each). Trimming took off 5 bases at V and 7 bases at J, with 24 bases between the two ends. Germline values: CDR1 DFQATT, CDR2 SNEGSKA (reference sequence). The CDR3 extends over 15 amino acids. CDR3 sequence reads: CSALGGATTYNEQYF. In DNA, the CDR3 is TGCAGTGCTTTGGGTGGGGCGACTACCTACAATGAGCAGTACTTC.

CDR3 nucleotides: TGCGCCAGCAGCTGGGCCGGGACTAGCGGGGGGTACGAGCAGTTCTTC. Its protein is CASSWAGTSGGYEQFF. The gene calls are TRBV5-1 and TRBJ2-1; TRBD2 matches at 15 bases. V lost 3 bases, J lost 10 bases, and 8 bases stayed unmatched. Germline-derived CDR1 and CDR2 are SGHRS and YFSETQ. This CDR3 has 16 amino acids.

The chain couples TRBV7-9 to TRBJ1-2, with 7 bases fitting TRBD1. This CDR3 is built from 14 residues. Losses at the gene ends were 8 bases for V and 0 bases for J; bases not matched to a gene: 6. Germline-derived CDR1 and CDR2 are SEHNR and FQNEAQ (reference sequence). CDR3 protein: CASANRGANYGYTF. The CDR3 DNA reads TGTGCCAGCGCCAACAGGGGCGCTAACTATGGCTACACCTTC.

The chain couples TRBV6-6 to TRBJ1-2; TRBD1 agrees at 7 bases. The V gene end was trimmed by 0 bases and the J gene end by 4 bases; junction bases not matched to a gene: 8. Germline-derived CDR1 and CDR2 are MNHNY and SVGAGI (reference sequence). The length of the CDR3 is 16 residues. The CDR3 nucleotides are TGTGCCAGCAGTTACTCGAGGGGGCCTGCTGGCTATGGCTACACCTTC. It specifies CASSYSRGPAGYGYTF.

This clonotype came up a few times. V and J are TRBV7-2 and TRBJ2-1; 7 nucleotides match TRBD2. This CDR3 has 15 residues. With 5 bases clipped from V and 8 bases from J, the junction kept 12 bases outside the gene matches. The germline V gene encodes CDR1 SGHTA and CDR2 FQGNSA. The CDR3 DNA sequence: TGTGCCAGCAGCCCCTGGGGTAGCGGGCTCGATGAGCAGTTCTTC. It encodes CASSPWGSGLDEQFF.

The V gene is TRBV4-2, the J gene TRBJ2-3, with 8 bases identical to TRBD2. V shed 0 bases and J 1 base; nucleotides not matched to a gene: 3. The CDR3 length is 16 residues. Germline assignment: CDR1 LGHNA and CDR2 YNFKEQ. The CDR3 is CASSQDTRGGTDTQYF. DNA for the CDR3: TGTGCCAGCAGCCAAGATACGCGGGGGGGCACAGATACGCAGTATTTT.

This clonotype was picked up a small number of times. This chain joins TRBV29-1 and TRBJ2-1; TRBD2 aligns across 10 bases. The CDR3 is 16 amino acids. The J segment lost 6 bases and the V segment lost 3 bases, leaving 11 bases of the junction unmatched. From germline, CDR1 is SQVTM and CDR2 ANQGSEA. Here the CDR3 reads CSVDRHLAGGVNEQFF. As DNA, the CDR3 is TGCAGCGTTGACCGTCACTTAGCGGGGGGCGTCAATGAGCAGTTCTTC.

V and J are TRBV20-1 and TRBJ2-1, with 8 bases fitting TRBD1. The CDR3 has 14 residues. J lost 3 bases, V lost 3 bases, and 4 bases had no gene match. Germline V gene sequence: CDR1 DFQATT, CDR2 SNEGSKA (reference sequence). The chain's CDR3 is CSASGQGGYNEQFF. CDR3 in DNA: TGCAGTGCTAGCGGACAGGGAGGCTACAATGAGCAGTTCTTC.